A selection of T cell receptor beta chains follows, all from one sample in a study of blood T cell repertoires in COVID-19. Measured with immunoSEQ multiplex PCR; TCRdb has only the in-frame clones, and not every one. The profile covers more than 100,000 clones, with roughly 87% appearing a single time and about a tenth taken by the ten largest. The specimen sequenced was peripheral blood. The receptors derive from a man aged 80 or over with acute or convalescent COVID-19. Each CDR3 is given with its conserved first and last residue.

CDR3: CASSLAGLAGGDTQYF; V: TRBV5-1
CDR3: CASSLGLAGGRTDTQYF; V: TRBV5-4
CDR3: CATSSAQSSYEQYF; V: TRBV15
CDR3: CASSLARSRGGTEAFF; V: TRBV7-9
CDR3: CASSEQGMGLTGNTIYF; V: TRBV18
CDR3: CASSLYAGGAYGYTF; V: TRBV27
CDR3: CASSLTENYGYTF; V: TRBV7-8
CDR3: CASSQQNGGLRSPLHF; V: TRBV14
CDR3: CASSLMQGADGYTF; V: TRBV7-3
CDR3: CASSLVGGDGANEKLFF; V: TRBV5-6
CDR3: CASSAWVGGYEQYF; V: TRBV5-5
CDR3: CASRQGQSSYNEQFF; V: TRBV7-2